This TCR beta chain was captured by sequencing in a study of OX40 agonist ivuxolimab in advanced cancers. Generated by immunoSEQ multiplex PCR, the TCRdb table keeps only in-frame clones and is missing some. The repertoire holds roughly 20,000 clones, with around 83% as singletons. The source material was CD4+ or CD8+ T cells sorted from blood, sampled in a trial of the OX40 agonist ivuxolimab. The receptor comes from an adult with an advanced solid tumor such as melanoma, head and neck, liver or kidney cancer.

CDR3 bases: TGTGCCACGCGGCAGGGGGCCGCCACTAATGAGCAGTTCTTC. It is translated as CATRQGAATNEQFF. J is TRBJ2-1 and V is TRBV15; 8 bases fit TRBD1. CDR1 and CDR2 from the germline V gene are LNHNV and YYDKDF (reference sequence). The CDR3 is made up of 14 amino acids. V shed 9 bases and J 7 bases; nucleotides not matched to a gene: 11.